The T cell receptor beta chain described here comes from a study of T-cell reconstitution after alpha-beta-depleted transplantation in children. Points from the study as a whole: In patients about two months after transplant, alpha-beta T cells reportedly arose from several hundred expanded graft clones. Hyperexpanded clones declined; after one year, newly produced T cells mostly supplied diversity.

This CDR3 is 17 amino acids long. Per germline, CDR1 MNHEY and CDR2 SVGEGT. Trimming removed 0 bases at V and 1 base at J, with 12 bases between. Worth noting for this clonotype: The target antigen is unknown.

A TCRbeta library incorporating unique molecular identifiers was prepared. One entry per CDR3 protein, called by TCRdb with MiXCR from the PCR reads. The table records just over 950,000 distinct CDR3 sequences, around 30% of them present only once. The specimen comprised PBMCs, mostly from graft donor cells, sampled 360 days after TCRalphabeta/CD19-depleted stem cell transplant. The V and J genes are TRBV6-2 or TRBV6-3 and TRBJ2-2; either TRBD1 or TRBD2 may supply D (5 bases each). This clonotype originated in a boy under three years old who had a stem cell transplant for SCID, so the T cells may come from the graft donor. The CDR3: CASSYSSGTVNTGELFF. CDR3 bases: TGTGCCAGCAGTTACTCGTCTGGGACGGTGAACACCGGGGAGCTGTTTTTT.